This paragraph reports one T cell receptor (beta chain). Per germline, CDR1 MDHEN and CDR2 SYDVKM. Trimming stripped 6 bases from V and 7 bases from J, with 22 bases between. The CDR3 consists of 16 residues. Primers for the PCR totalled 60 Vbeta and 13 Jbeta. Sequenced by immunoSEQ multiplex PCR; TCRdb stores in-frame clones only, minus some. The sample shows fewer than 150,000 clones, approximately 79% of them seen only once. The sample belongs to a study of cytomegalovirus exposure and HLA in healthy donors. Sequencing was carried out using PBMCs. The chain combines TRBV28 with TRBJ1-5; possibly TRBD1 for D (5 bases). The sequence came from a female donor in good health and CMV-seronegative. CDR3 DNA: TGTGCCAGCAGGTCTCTAGCGGGGCCCTCCGGGCAGCCCCAGCATTTT. This codes for CASRSLAGPSGQPQHF.